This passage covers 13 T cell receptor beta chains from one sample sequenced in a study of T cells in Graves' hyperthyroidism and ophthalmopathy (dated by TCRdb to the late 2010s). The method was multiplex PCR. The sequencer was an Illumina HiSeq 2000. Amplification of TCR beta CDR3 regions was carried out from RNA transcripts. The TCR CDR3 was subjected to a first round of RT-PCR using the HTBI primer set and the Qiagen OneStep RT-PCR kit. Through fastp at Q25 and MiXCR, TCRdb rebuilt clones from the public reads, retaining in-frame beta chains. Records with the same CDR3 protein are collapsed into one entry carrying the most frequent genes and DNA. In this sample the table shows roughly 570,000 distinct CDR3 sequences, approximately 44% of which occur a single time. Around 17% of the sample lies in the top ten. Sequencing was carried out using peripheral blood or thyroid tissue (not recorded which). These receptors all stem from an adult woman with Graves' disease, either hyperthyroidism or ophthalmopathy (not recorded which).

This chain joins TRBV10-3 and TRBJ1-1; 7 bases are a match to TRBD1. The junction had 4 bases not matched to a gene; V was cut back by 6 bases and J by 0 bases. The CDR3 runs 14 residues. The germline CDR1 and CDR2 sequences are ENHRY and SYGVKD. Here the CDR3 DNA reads TGTGCCATCAGGGAGACAGGGCTGAACACTGAAGCTTTCTTT. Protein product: CAIRETGLNTEAFF.

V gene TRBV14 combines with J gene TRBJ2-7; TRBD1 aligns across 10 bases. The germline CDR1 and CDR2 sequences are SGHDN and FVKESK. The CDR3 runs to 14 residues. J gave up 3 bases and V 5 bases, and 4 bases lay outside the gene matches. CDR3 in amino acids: CASSKRTGGYEQYF. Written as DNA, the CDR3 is TGTGCCAGCAGCAAGAGGACAGGGGGCTACGAGCAGTACTTC. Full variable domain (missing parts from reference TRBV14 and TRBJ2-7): EAGVTQFPSHSVIEKGQTVTLRCDPISGHDNLYWYRRVMGKEIKFLLHFVKESKQDESGMPNNRFLAERTGGTYSTLKVQPAELEDSGVYFCASSKRTGGYEQYFGPGTRLTVT.

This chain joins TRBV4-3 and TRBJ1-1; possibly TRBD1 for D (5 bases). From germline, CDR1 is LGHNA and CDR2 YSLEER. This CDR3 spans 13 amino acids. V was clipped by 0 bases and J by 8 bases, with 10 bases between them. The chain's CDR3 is CASSQEWGEEAFF. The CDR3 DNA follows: TGCGCCAGCAGCCAAGAATGGGGGGAAGAAGCTTTCTTT.

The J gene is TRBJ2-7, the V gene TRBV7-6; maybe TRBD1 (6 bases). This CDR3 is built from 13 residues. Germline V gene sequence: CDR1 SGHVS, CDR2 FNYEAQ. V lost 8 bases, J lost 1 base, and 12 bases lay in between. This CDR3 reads CASQDSRSYEQYF. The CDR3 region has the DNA TGTGCCAGCCAGGACAGCCGATCCTACGAGCAGTACTTC.

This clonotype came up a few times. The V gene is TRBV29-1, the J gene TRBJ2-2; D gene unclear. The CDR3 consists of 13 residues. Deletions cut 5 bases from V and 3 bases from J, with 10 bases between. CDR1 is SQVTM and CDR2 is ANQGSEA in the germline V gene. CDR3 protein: CSVQARDTGELFF. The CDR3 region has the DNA TGCAGCGTTCAGGCCCGGGACACCGGGGAGCTGTTTTTT.

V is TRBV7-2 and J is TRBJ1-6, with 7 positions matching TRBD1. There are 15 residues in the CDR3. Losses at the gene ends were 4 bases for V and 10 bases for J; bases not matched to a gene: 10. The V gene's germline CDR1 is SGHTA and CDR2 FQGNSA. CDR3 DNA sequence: TGTGCCAGCAGCTCCAGACCACAGGGGCAATCACCCCTCCACTTT. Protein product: CASSSRPQGQSPLHF.

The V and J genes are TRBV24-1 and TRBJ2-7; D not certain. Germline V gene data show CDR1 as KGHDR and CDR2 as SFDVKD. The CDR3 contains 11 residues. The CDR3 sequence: CARASAYEQYF. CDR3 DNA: TGTGCTAGAGCTTCAGCGTACGAGCAGTACTTC.

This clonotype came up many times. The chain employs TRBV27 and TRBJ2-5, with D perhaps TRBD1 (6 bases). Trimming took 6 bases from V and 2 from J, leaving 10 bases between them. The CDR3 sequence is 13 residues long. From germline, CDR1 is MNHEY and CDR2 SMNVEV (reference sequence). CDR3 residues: CASSWTAQETQYF. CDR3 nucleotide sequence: TGTGCCAGCAGCTGGACAGCGCAAGAGACCCAGTACTTC.

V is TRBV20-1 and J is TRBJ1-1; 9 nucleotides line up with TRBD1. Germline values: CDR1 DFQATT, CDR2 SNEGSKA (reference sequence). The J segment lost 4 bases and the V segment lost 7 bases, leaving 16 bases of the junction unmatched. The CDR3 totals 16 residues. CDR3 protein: CSGSSGGGTGSTEAFF. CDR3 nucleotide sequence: TGCAGTGGGTCTAGCGGGGGCGGGACAGGGAGCACTGAAGCTTTCTTT.

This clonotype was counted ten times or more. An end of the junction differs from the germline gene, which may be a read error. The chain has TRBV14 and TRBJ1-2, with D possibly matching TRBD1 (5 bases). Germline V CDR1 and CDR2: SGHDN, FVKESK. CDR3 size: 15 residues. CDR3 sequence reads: CASSQVAGLNSGYTF. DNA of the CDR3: TGTGCCAGCAGCCAAGTTGCAGGGCTAAACTCTGGCTACACCTTC.

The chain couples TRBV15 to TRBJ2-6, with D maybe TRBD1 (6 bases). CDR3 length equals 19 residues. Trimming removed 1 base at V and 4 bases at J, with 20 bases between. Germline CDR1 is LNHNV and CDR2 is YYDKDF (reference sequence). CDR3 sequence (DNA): TGTGCCACCAGCAGAGTCCTGGTGGTCAGGGGAGCAGGGGCCAACGTCCTGACTTTC. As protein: CATSRVLVVRGAGANVLTF.

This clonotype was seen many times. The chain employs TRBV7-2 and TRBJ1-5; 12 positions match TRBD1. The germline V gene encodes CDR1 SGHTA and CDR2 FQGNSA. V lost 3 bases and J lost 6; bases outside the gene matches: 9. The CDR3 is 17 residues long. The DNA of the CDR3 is TGTGCCAGCAGCTTGCCGGGACAGGGGGCGATTCGTCAGCCCCAGCATTTT. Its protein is CASSLPGQGAIRQPQHF.

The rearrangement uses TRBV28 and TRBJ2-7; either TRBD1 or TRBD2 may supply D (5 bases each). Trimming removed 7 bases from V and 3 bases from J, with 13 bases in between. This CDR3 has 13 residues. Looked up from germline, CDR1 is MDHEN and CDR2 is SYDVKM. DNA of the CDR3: TGTGCCAGCAACGGGAAGGGGCACTACGAGCAGTACTTC. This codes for CASNGKGHYEQYF.